The TCR beta chain described here comes from a study of CD8+CD57+ T cells in acquired aplastic anemia. Study-level information: Sorted CD4+ and CD8+ cell DNA averaged roughly 3.2 ug.

Germline values: CDR1 WSHSY, CDR2 SAAADI. The V segment lost 6 bases and the J segment 5 bases; nucleotides outside the gene matches: 5. CDR3 size: 14 residues. Researchers used genomic DNA as the template to profile TCR beta VDJ and CDR3. TCRdb recomputed calls from the reads with MiXCR, one row per CDR3 protein. The repertoire consists of about 140,000 distinct CDR3 sequences, with 40% to 45% occurring once and the leading ten covering less than 8.5%. The J gene is TRBJ1-5, the V gene TRBV10-2; 9 bases align to TRBD1. Sequenced: sorted CD4+, CD8+, or CD8+CD57+ T cells (not recorded which) from PBMCs. The sequence came from a human donor in good health, serving as a control. The CDR3 bases are TGCGCCAGCAGGCCTAGGACAGGGGATCAGCCCCAGCATTTT. It yields the protein CASRPRTGDQPQHF.